This T cell receptor (beta chain) stems from a study of immune heterogeneity within non-small cell lung tumors. Multiplex PCR employing 32 V and 13 J primers generated amplicons of the TCR beta CDR3. TCRdb analysed the multiplex PCR reads with MiXCR anew, one entry per CDR3 protein. Of around 11,000 distinct CDR3 sequences in the sample, 15% to 25% were seen once. Trimming stripped 0 bases from V and 4 bases from J, with 16 bases between. The CDR3 consists of 16 residues. In germline, CDR1 is GTSNPN, CDR2 SVGIG (reference sequence). Bulk tumor gDNA, 450 to 600 ng per sample, served as the TCR template. Several widely spaced biopsies per primary tumor were taken during surgery. Curative surgery was undertaken by patients, who had untreated, newly diagnosed non-small cell lung cancer. This clonotype qualifies as medium-sized.

This TCR was recovered from a man aged 55-75 years with non-small cell lung cancer. The chain recombines TRBV30 with TRBJ1-3; D is ambiguous. Input material: lung tumor tissue. The CDR3 DNA reads as TGTGCCTGGAGTGTTTCTCGGCACATCACAGGAAACACCATATATTTT. It translates to CAWSVSRHITGNTIYF. Filled out from reference TRBV30 and TRBJ1-3, the complete variable domain reads SQTIHQWPATLVQPVGSPLSLECTVEGTSNPNLYWYRQAAGRGLQLLFYSVGIGQISSEVPQNLSASRPQDRQFILSSKKLLLSDSGFYLCAWSVSRHITGNTIYFGEGSWLTVV.